Included here is one T cell receptor beta chain sequence, with context. Antigen: not known. This sample stems from a study of T cell clusters in autoimmune cytopenias. Study observations and caveats: Primary autoimmune cytopenia patients appeared to lack physiological T cell clusters present in healthy donors.

TRB rearrangements were amplified by touch-down multiplex PCR with mixed TRB-A/B primers. TCRdb reprocessed the multiplex PCR reads, keeping one entry per CDR3 protein, no DNA. Its table records 7,700 or so distinct CDR3 sequences. Germline V gene lookup returns CDR1 MNHNS and CDR2 SASEGT. The CDR3 length is 13 residues. Some 38,000 genome equivalents of blood DNA were amplified for TRB. V and J are TRBV6-1 and TRBJ1-4. Material: peripheral blood. The sequence came from a human donor with an autoimmune cytopenia or autoimmune hepatitis (not recorded which). This chain's CDR3 is CASTRVFNEKLFF.